A selection of T cell receptor beta chains follows, all from one sample in a study of T-cell reconstitution after alpha-beta-depleted transplantation in children. Each CDR3 protein gets one entry after TCRdb re-called the PCR reads with MiXCR. The top ten hold 14% of the sample, which has about 460,000 distinct CDR3 sequences, more than 9.5% seen once. The sequencing here drew on PBMCs, mostly from graft donor cells, taken 180 days after TCRalphabeta/CD19-depleted stem cell transplant. The receptors come from a female patient aged 2 to 10 who had a stem cell transplant for aplastic anemia, so the T cells may come from the graft donor. CDR3s include the opening cysteine and the closing phenylalanine or tryptophan. D genes are given only for firm matches. The size entry is marked missing in some rows and otherwise reads once, few, many or a size class.

J: TRBJ1-2
length: 14
D: .
size: .
V: TRBV6-5
CDR3: CASSYRSGLGGYTF
DNA: TGTGCCAGCAGTTACCGCTCGGGGCTGGGTGGCTACACCTTC

J: TRBJ2-4
length: 17
D: .
size: .
V: TRBV28
CDR3: CASSQTQGPLAKNIQYF
DNA: TGTGCCAGCAGTCAAACACAGGGCCCCTTAGCCAAAAACATTCAGTACTTC

J: TRBJ2-1
length: 14
D: .
size: .
V: TRBV12-3/TRBV12-4
CDR3: CASSLVDPLGEQFF
DNA: TGTGCCAGCAGTTTAGTGGACCCACTGGGTGAGCAGTTCTTC

J: TRBJ2-1
length: 12
D: .
size: few
V: TRBV29-1
CDR3: CSVEWLVNEQFF
DNA: TGCAGCGTTGAATGGCTAGTCAATGAGCAGTTCTTC

J: TRBJ2-1
length: 11
D: .
size: few
V: TRBV20-1
CDR3: CSARTQRVQFF
DNA: TGCAGTGCTAGGACCCAGAGGGTACAGTTCTTC

J: TRBJ2-1
length: 14
D: .
size: .
V: TRBV9
CDR3: CASSVRGAWNEQFF
DNA: TGTGCCAGCAGCGTCAGGGGGGCATGGAATGAGCAGTTCTTC

J: TRBJ2-4
length: 16
D: .
size: .
V: TRBV6-2/TRBV6-3
CDR3: CASSTSRLLAKNIQYF
DNA: TGTGCCAGCAGTACCAGCAGACTACTAGCCAAAAACATTCAGTACTTC

J: TRBJ1-6
length: 19
D: TRBD1
size: many
V: TRBV28
CDR3: CASINSQRRQGMRNSPLHF
DNA: TGTGCCAGCATAAATTCTCAGCGACGACAGGGTATGAGGAATTCACCCCTCCACTTT

J: TRBJ2-5
length: 15
D: .
size: few
V: TRBV4-3
CDR3: CASSQARGSGETQYF
DNA: TGCGCCAGCAGCCAAGCCCGGGGGTCCGGGGAGACCCAGTACTTC

J: TRBJ2-7
length: 13
D: .
size: many
V: TRBV12-3/TRBV12-4
CDR3: CASSSGHAYEQYF
DNA: TGTGCCAGCAGTTCAGGACATGCCTACGAGCAGTACTTC

J: TRBJ2-1
length: 15
D: .
size: .
V: TRBV12-3/TRBV12-4
CDR3: CASSLRALSYNEQFF
DNA: TGTGCCAGCAGTTTAAGGGCTCTCTCCTACAATGAGCAGTTCTTC

J: TRBJ2-3
length: 14
D: TRBD2
size: many
V: TRBV6-5
CDR3: CASSPMGLEAPQYF
DNA: TGTGCCAGCAGTCCGATGGGACTAGAAGCTCCGCAGTATTTT

J: TRBJ1-2
length: 15
D: .
size: few
V: TRBV4-3
CDR3: CASSRGGTLAHGYTF
DNA: TGCGCCAGCAGCCGTGGGGGCACTCTCGCCCATGGCTACACCTTC

J: TRBJ2-2
length: 14
D: .
size: few
V: TRBV20-1
CDR3: CSARGPGVPGELFF
DNA: TGCAGTGCTCGCGGGCCGGGAGTTCCCGGGGAGCTGTTTTTT

J: TRBJ1-3
length: 13
D: .
size: few
V: TRBV19
CDR3: CASIQGPGNTIYF
DNA: TGTGCCAGTATCCAGGGTCCTGGAAACACCATATATTTT

J: TRBJ2-7
length: 14
D: TRBD2
size: few
V: TRBV10-3
CDR3: CAISPSGSTRGQYF
DNA: TGTGCCATCAGCCCTAGCGGGAGCACCAGGGGGCAGTACTTC

J: TRBJ2-7
length: 12
D: .
size: .
V: TRBV21-1
CDR3: CAARSGTSGQYF
DNA: TGTGCCGCCAGGTCGGGGACTTCAGGGCAGTACTTC